The clone carrying this T cell receptor (beta chain) was observed a few times. As yet, its antigen is unknown. Every bit of the isolated RNA underwent reverse transcription, so sequencing read expressed TCRB transcripts. Repertoires were generated with immunoSEQ multiplex PCR, while TCRdb's copy carries only in-frame clones and drops some. The data show hundreds of thousands of clones, 13% seen once. These data belong to a study of beta chain features in type 1 diabetes. Overall study context: Cell yields, gender and age were comparable in patients and healthy donors.

The study, taken as a whole, reports: Among patients with Type 1 diabetes, TCRB CDR3s were moderately but significantly shorter in every one of the four CD4+ subsets. Short templates might get an advantage during PCR, and this would be equal in patients and controls.

Germline values: CDR1 LGHNA, CDR2 YNFKEQ. V was cut by 1 base and J by 1 base, with 11 bases left in between. The CDR3 sequence is 17 residues long. The source of this sequence is a man aged 18 to 29 with type 1 diabetes. Sequencing was done on a sample of naive CD4+ T cells from blood. The V call is TRBV4-2, the J call TRBJ1-6; D perhaps matches TRBD1 (5 bases). CDR3 coding DNA: TGTGCCAGCAGCCAAGTGGGCGGGGGTTCCTATAATTCACCCCTCCACTTT. Translating gives CASSQVGGGSYNSPLHF.